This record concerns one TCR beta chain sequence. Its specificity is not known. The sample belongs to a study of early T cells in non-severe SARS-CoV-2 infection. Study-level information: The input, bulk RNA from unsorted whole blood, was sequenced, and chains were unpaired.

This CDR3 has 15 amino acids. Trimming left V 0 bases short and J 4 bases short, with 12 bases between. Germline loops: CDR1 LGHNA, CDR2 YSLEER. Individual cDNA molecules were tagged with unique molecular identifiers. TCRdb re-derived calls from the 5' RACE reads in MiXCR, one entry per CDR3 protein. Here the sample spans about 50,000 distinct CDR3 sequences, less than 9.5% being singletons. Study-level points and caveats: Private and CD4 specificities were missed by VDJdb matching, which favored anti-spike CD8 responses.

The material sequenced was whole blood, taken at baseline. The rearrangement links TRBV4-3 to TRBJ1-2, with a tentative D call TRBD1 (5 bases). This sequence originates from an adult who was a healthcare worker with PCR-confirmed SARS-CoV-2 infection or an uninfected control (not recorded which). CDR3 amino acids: CASSQDHGTVYGYTF. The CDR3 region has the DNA TGCGCCAGCAGCCAAGATCACGGGACGGTCTATGGCTACACCTTC.